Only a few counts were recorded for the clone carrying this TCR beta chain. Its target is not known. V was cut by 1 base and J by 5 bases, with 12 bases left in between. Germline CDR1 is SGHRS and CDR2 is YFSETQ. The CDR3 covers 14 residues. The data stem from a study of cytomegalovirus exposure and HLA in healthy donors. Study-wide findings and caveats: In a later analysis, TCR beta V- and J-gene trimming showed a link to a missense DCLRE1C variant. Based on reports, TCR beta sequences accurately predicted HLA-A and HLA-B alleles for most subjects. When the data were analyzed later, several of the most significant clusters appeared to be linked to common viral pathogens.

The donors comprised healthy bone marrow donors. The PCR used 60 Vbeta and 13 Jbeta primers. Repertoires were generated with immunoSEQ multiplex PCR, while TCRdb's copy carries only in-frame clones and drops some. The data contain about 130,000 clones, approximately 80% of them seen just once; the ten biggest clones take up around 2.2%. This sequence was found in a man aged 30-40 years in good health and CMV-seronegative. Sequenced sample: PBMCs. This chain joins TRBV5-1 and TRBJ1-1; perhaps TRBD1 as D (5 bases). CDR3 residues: CASSLLQGGTEAFF. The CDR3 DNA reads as TGCGCCAGCAGCTTGCTTCAGGGTGGGACTGAAGCTTTCTTT.